The subject of this entry is one T cell receptor beta chain. As yet, its antigen is unknown. Germline values: CDR1 SNHLY, CDR2 FYNNEI. V lost 2 bases to trimming and J lost 6 bases; unmatched junction nucleotides: 10. This CDR3 region has 16 residues. This sample is part of a study of cytomegalovirus exposure and HLA in healthy donors. General study results and limits: As a later analysis showed, a missense DCLRE1C variant was linked to trimming of TCR beta V- and J-genes.

13 Jbeta primers and 60 Vbeta primers were used for the PCR. Repertoires were generated with immunoSEQ multiplex PCR, while TCRdb's copy carries only in-frame clones and drops some. The sample shows some 200,000 clones, about four fifths of them seen only once. Sequencing was carried out using PBMCs. The receptor's source is a woman in her late teens or twenties in good health and CMV-seronegative. The rearrangement joins TRBV2 to TRBJ2-1; 7 bases fit TRBD1. DNA of the CDR3: TGTGCCAGCAGTGAACCCGGGACAGAAATTCTCAATGAGCAGTTCTTC. It translates to CASSEPGTEILNEQFF. The full variable domain, completed using reference TRBV2 and TRBJ2-1, is EPEVTQTPSHQVTQMGQEVILRCVPISNHLYFYWYRQILGQKVEFLVSFYNNEISEKSEIFDDQFSVERPDGSNFTLKIRSTKLEDSAMYFCASSEPGTEILNEQFFGPGTRLTVL.